This T cell receptor (beta chain) was retrieved from a study of blood T cell repertoires in COVID-19. This table comes from immunoSEQ multiplex PCR, and its TCRdb copy is limited to in-frame clones, with some not included. Of 330,000 or so clones in the sample, more than 70% are singletons; the top ten hold under 5%. The trim removed 6 bases at V and 5 bases at J, leaving 3 bases unmatched. Germline CDR1 reads SGHNT; CDR2 reads YYREEE (reference sequence). The length of the CDR3 is 14 residues. The origin of this receptor is a woman in her fifties or sixties with COVID-19, enrolled during active disease. The chain combines TRBV5-4 with TRBJ1-4; 11 bases line up with TRBD1. The sample was peripheral blood. The CDR3 loop reads CASTRDRGNEKLFF. For the CDR3, the DNA is TGTGCCAGCACCCGGGACAGGGGGAATGAAAAACTGTTTTTT.